A selection of T cell receptor beta chains follows, all from one sample in a study of siplizumab effects on memory and regulatory T cells. Assay: immunoSEQ multiplex PCR; the TCRdb copy retains only in-frame clones and omits some. The sample has over 85,000 clones, over 85% seen once. The sample was CD8+ T cells sorted from blood. The receptors derive from a human donor in good health. Both conserved end residues are part of each CDR3. D genes are given only for firm matches. Clone size is given for some rows only: seen once, a few or many times, or a class if the clone is expanded.

TGTGCCAGCAGCTTATCACCTTTCGCAACCTACGAGCAGTACTTC,CASSLSPFATYEQYF,.,TRBJ2-7,TRBV7-2,.
TGTGCCAGCATGAAAGCCTCGACCTATTCACCCCTCCACTTT,CASMKASTYSPLHF,few,TRBJ1-6,TRBV27,.
TGTGCCAGTAGTATCCGGGACGGGGCAGACGAGCAGTACTTC,CASSIRDGADEQYF,.,TRBJ2-7,TRBV19,.
TGTGCCAGCAGCCCCCATGGGGACTACGCCTACAATGAGCAGTTCTTC,CASSPHGDYAYNEQFF,.,TRBJ2-1,TRBV4-2,TRBD2
TGTGCCAGCAGCTCCCTGGGGGGCGGCGAGCAGTACTTC,CASSSLGGGEQYF,.,TRBJ2-7,TRBV7-3,.
TGCGCCAGCAGCCAAGACCTCAAGAGGGGTGCCTACAATGAGCAGTTCTTC,CASSQDLKRGAYNEQFF,.,TRBJ2-1,TRBV4-1,.
TGTGCCAGCAGCTGGGGGGACTACGAGCAGTACTTC,CASSWGDYEQYF,.,TRBJ2-7,TRBV5-6,.
TGTGCCAGCAGCCTAGCGGGGGGAGGTGCGGATACGCAGTATTTT,CASSLAGGGADTQYF,.,TRBJ2-3,TRBV7-3,TRBD2
TGTGCCAGCAGTTTAGGGGCAACTAGCACAGATACGCAGTATTTT,CASSLGATSTDTQYF,.,TRBJ2-3,TRBV27,.
TGTGCCAGCAGTTACTCGGAAACGGCGAATTCACCCCTCCACTTT,CASSYSETANSPLHF,.,TRBJ1-6,TRBV6-5,.
TGTGCCAGCAGTCCCACCTCGGGAGACTATGGCTACACCTTC,CASSPTSGDYGYTF,.,TRBJ1-2,TRBV7-9,.
TGTGCCAGCAGCGAACCAGGGTTGAATCAGCCCCAGCATTTT,CASSEPGLNQPQHF,.,TRBJ1-5,TRBV2,.
TGTGCCAGCAAGGGTTACTCGGATTTCATCGGGGAGCTGTTTTTT,CASKGYSDFIGELFF,once,TRBJ2-2,TRBV7-9,.
TGCGCCAGCAGCCAAGTAGGGAGGTACTCTGGGGAGCTGTTTTTT,CASSQVGRYSGELFF,.,TRBJ2-2,TRBV4-3,.
TGTGCCTGGTGCCCAGGGACCAGCTCCTACGAGCAGTACTTC,CAWCPGTSSYEQYF,.,TRBJ2-7,TRBV30,.
TGTGCCAGTAGTATATTCTGGCGGGAGGAAAACAATGAGCAGTTCTTC,CASSIFWREENNEQFF,once,TRBJ2-1,TRBV19,TRBD2
TGCGCCAGCAGTGAGTCGAGGACAGGGGTGACAGATACGCAGTATTTT,CASSESRTGVTDTQYF,.,TRBJ2-3,TRBV10-2,TRBD1
TGTGCCAGCAGCGTAGGAACAGGGGACTATGGCTACACCTTC,CASSVGTGDYGYTF,.,TRBJ1-2,TRBV9,TRBD1
TGTGCCAGCAGCAGGGGGGTTACTGGGGCCAACGTCCTGACTTTC,CASSRGVTGANVLTF,.,TRBJ2-6,TRBV21-1,.
TGCGCCAGCAGCCAAGAATCAAGCGGGAGGGACAATGAGCAGTTCTTC,CASSQESSGRDNEQFF,.,TRBJ2-1,TRBV4-3,TRBD2
TGTGCCAGCAGCCCTAGCGGGCTTGAGCAGTACTTC,CASSPSGLEQYF,.,TRBJ2-7,TRBV7-8,TRBD2
TGTGCCAGCAGCCTGCTCATCCAGGGTGGCACTGAAGCTTTCTTT,CASSLLIQGGTEAFF,.,TRBJ1-1,TRBV11-2,.
TGTGCCAGCAGCGGGGGACTAGCGGGAGGGCCATCTGAGCAGTTCTTC,CASSGGLAGGPSEQFF,.,TRBJ2-1,TRBV9,TRBD2
TGTGCCAGTAGTCGATATTTAGGGCAGGGAAACACAGATACGCAGTATTTT,CASSRYLGQGNTDTQYF,.,TRBJ2-3,TRBV19,.
TGTGCCAGCAGCCCCTTGGCCGGGGGGGCCTACGAGCAGTACTTC,CASSPLAGGAYEQYF,once,TRBJ2-7,TRBV14,TRBD2
TGTGCCAGCAGCTTAGTTGTTTCGGGGGGGCCGTACGAGCAGTACTTC,CASSLVVSGGPYEQYF,.,TRBJ2-7,TRBV7-8,TRBD2
TGTGCCTGGAGTGTTGGGGGCTACGAGCAGTACTTC,CAWSVGGYEQYF,.,TRBJ2-7,TRBV30,.
TGCAGCGTTGTGTCCGCCGACATCAACACCGGGGAGCTGTTTTTT,CSVVSADINTGELFF,.,TRBJ2-2,TRBV29-1,.
TGTGCCAGCAGCCTGGCCAGGGTGGGGAGCACTGAAGCTTTCTTT,CASSLARVGSTEAFF,.,TRBJ1-1,TRBV7-9,.
TGTGCCAGCAGCTTAGCGGGAGGGCCCTCGGATGAGCAGTTCTTC,CASSLAGGPSDEQFF,.,TRBJ2-1,TRBV7-9,TRBD2
TGCGCCAGCAGCCAATCACCTCGGGACAGGGTCACTGAAGCTTTCTTT,CASSQSPRDRVTEAFF,few,TRBJ1-1,TRBV4-1,TRBD1
TGCGCCAGCAGCCAAGGGGTCTTCGGGGGGACCGCTGAGCAGTTCTTC,CASSQGVFGGTAEQFF,.,TRBJ2-1,TRBV4-1,TRBD2
TGCGCCAGCAGCCTCGTGAGTGGAGAGACCCAGTACTTC,CASSLVSGETQYF,.,TRBJ2-5,TRBV5-1,.
TGTGCCACCAGTCTACCGGGACCTACGAACACTGAAGCTTTCTTT,CATSLPGPTNTEAFF,.,TRBJ1-1,TRBV15,.
TGTGCCAGCAGCGCGGACCAATGGGGGACAGTTAATGAAAAACTGTTTTTT,CASSADQWGTVNEKLFF,.,TRBJ1-4,TRBV9,TRBD1
TGTGCCAGCTCGACAGTCGGGACAGGGCCTCAGCCCCAGCATTTT,CASSTVGTGPQPQHF,.,TRBJ1-5,TRBV18,TRBD1
TGTGCCAGCAGTGATGCGACGGTGAACACCGGGGAGCTGTTTTTT,CASSDATVNTGELFF,.,TRBJ2-2,TRBV6-1,.
TGTGCCAGCACTCCTACGCCCAGGGGACACACTGAAGCTTTCTTT,CASTPTPRGHTEAFF,.,TRBJ1-1,TRBV7-2,.
TGTGGGTGCGGACAGGGGGTAGGACAGTACTTC,CGCGQGVGQYF,.,TRBJ2-7,TRBV11-2,TRBD1
TGTGCCAGCAGCGTAGGAACAGGGGGCTATGGCTACACCTTC,CASSVGTGGYGYTF,.,TRBJ1-2,TRBV9,TRBD1
TGTGCCAGCAGCTCGAGGCGGGAGAGGCCGGCCCAAGAGACCCAGTACTTC,CASSSRRERPAQETQYF,.,TRBJ2-5,TRBV27,TRBD2
TGTGCCAGCAGTCGCAACAGGGACACTGAAGCTTTCTTT,CASSRNRDTEAFF,.,TRBJ1-1,TRBV5-4,.
TGTGCCAGCAGCGGGTTTGGCGGGGGAACGACAGATACGCAGTATTTT,CASSGFGGGTTDTQYF,.,TRBJ2-3,TRBV9,TRBD2
TGTGCCAGCAGCTTAGTAGGACAGGGCCACGAGCAGTACTTC,CASSLVGQGHEQYF,.,TRBJ2-7,TRBV11-2,TRBD1
TGTGCCAGCAGCTTGTGGGGGGCGAATGGCTACACCTTC,CASSLWGANGYTF,.,TRBJ1-2,TRBV5-4,.
TGTGCCAGCAGTTTATCTCGGACAGGGAGAGAGTCACCCCTCCACTTT,CASSLSRTGRESPLHF,.,TRBJ1-6,TRBV27,TRBD1
TGCAGCACCTGGAGGGGGCTCAGAGATACGCAGTATTTT,CSTWRGLRDTQYF,.,TRBJ2-3,TRBV29-1,.
TGTGCCAGCAGCGTAGCCCGGAAAGCGGGGGCCAACGTCCTGACTTTC,CASSVARKAGANVLTF,once,TRBJ2-6,TRBV9,.
TGTGCCAGCAGTCCCAATGACGACTGGGCCTCTGGGGCCAACGTCCTGACTTTC,CASSPNDDWASGANVLTF,.,TRBJ2-6,TRBV27,.
TGTGCCAGCAGTGAAGTCAGGAATGGAAACACCATATATTTT,CASSEVRNGNTIYF,once,TRBJ1-3,TRBV2,.
TGTGCCACCAGCAGAGATCAGGGGGTAGGTCAGCCCCAGCATTTT,CATSRDQGVGQPQHF,.,TRBJ1-5,TRBV15,TRBD1
TGTGCCAGCAGCCGTCAGACAGGGGTAGATACTGAAGCTTTCTTT,CASSRQTGVDTEAFF,once,TRBJ1-1,TRBV4-2,TRBD1
TGTGCCAGCAGCCAAGTTGCCGGTCACCGGGACAAGAATTCACCCCTCCACTTT,CASSQVAGHRDKNSPLHF,once,TRBJ1-6,TRBV14,.
TGCGCCAGCAGCTTGGACAGGGGAGGCTACACCTTC,CASSLDRGGYTF,.,TRBJ1-2,TRBV5-1,TRBD1
TGTGCCAGCAGCTTAGGAGGAGGTGGATGGACTAATGAAAAACTGTTTTTT,CASSLGGGGWTNEKLFF,.,TRBJ1-4,TRBV7-6,.
TGTGCCAGCAGCCACGGAAACACCATATATTTT,CASSHGNTIYF,.,TRBJ1-3,TRBV6-5,.
TGTGCCAGTAAGTCGAGCATCCATGAGCAGTTCTTC,CASKSSIHEQFF,.,TRBJ2-1,TRBV19,.